The present T cell receptor (beta chain) was sequenced within a study of T cells in Graves' hyperthyroidism and ophthalmopathy. The study defined stable Graves' hyperthyroidism as no ophthalmopathy progression within 18 months. These patients, aged 18 to 65, had recently diagnosed hyperthyroidism lasting under 2 months. Authors of the study amplified TCR beta CDR3 regions from RNA transcripts. An initial round of RT-PCR targeting the TCR CDR3 relied on the HTBI primer set. TCRdb used MiXCR to reprocess the multiplex PCR reads, holding one entry per CDR3 protein. The sample lists some 92,000 distinct CDR3 sequences, 35% to 50% occurring once. Germline CDR1 reads MDHEN; CDR2 reads SYDVKM. The CDR3 sequence is 11 residues long. Trimming took 1 base from V and 8 from J, leaving 5 bases between them. This clonotype was counted ten times or more.

This sequence originates from a woman in her 30s with Graves' hyperthyroidism. What was sequenced was peripheral blood or thyroid tissue (not recorded which). The V gene is TRBV28, the J gene TRBJ1-2; D is ambiguous. CDR3 sequence: CASSLYQGYTF. The CDR3 DNA reads TGTGCCAGCAGTTTATACCAGGGCTACACCTTC.